The 16 T cell receptor beta chains in this list originate from one sample, sequenced in a study of TIL therapy for anti-PD-1-resistant metastatic lung cancer. Time point described: pre-treatment sample, taken before nivolumab and TIL therapy. The immunoSEQ assay was v3. This table comes from immunoSEQ multiplex PCR, and its TCRdb copy is limited to in-frame clones, with some not included. Of tens of thousands of clones listed, around three quarters are singletons. The sample in question was blood, obtained at baseline. The origin of the receptors is a man aged 65 to 85 with non-small cell lung cancer.

The J gene is TRBJ1-1, the V gene TRBV29-1; 7 bases align to TRBD1. V shed 4 bases and J 3 bases; nucleotides not matched to a gene: 5. CDR1 is SQVTM and CDR2 is ANQGSEA in the germline V gene. The CDR3 totals 13 residues. The CDR3 DNA is TGCAGCGTTGGGAGGGGGCTCGACACTGAAGCTTTCTTT. Translating gives CSVGRGLDTEAFF.

The chain carries TRBV6-1 and TRBJ2-7, with D tentatively TRBD1 (6 bases). Trimming left V 5 bases short and J 3 bases short, with 14 bases between. This CDR3 is 14 amino acids long. Germline CDR1 reads MNHNS; CDR2 reads SASEGT. CDR3 amino acids: CASSPPTGSYEQYF. The CDR3, as DNA: TGTGCCAGCAGTCCCCCCACAGGGAGCTACGAGCAGTACTTC.

This chain uses TRBV2 with TRBJ2-2, with D hard to call. The CDR3 spans 12 residues. Trimming took off 1 base at V and 5 bases at J, with 2 bases between the two ends. Germline V gene sequence: CDR1 SNHLY, CDR2 FYNNEI. CDR3: CASSEGTGELFF. CDR3 bases: TGTGCCAGCAGTGAAGGGACCGGGGAGCTGTTTTTT.

The chain is built from TRBV14 and TRBJ1-1; D might be TRBD1 (5 bases). The CDR3 spans 15 residues. V lost 1 base, J lost 1 base, and 10 bases lay in between. Per germline, CDR1 SGHDN and CDR2 FVKESK. As DNA, the CDR3 is TGTGCCAGCAGCCAAGTCAATCAGGGGAACACTGAAGCTTTCTTT. Amino acid sequence: CASSQVNQGNTEAFF.

The chain recombines TRBV28 with TRBJ1-1; D is ambiguous. CDR1 and CDR2 (germline): MDHEN, SYDVKM. The V end lost 1 base, the J end lost 5 bases, and 14 bases lay between the germline ends. There are 15 residues in the CDR3. The CDR3 loop is CASSLFAAGQTEAFF. CDR3 sequence (DNA): TGTGCCAGCAGTTTATTTGCCGCCGGCCAGACTGAAGCTTTCTTT.

The V and J genes are TRBV6-5 and TRBJ2-2; 11 bases are a match to TRBD2. The V gene end was trimmed by 10 bases and the J gene end by 1 base; junction bases not matched to a gene: 5. Looked up from germline, CDR1 is MNHEY and CDR2 is SVGAGI. This CDR3 is built from 15 residues. DNA for the CDR3: TGTGCCACCCAAACTAGCGGGGGGAACACCGGGGAGCTGTTTTTT. Amino acids: CATQTSGGNTGELFF.

The rearrangement uses TRBV19 and TRBJ2-7, with D perhaps TRBD1 (6 bases). Germline CDR1 is LNHDA and CDR2 is SQIVND (reference sequence). This CDR3 is 13 amino acids long. The germline V and J ends were trimmed by 4 bases and 3 bases, with 10 bases remaining between them. CDR3 region: CASSTDSGYEQYF. The CDR3 nucleotides are TGTGCCAGTAGTACGGACAGCGGCTACGAGCAGTACTTC.

The chain carries TRBV10-2 and TRBJ2-5, with D possibly matching TRBD2 (5 bases). The germline V gene encodes CDR1 WSHSY and CDR2 SAAADI. V lost 10 bases to trimming and J lost 5 bases, with 20 bases between them. CDR3 length: 14 residues. Here the CDR3 DNA reads TGCGCCACACGTCGGGGAAATTTTCTGGAGACCCAGTACTTC. Its translation: CATRRGNFLETQYF.

This sequence joins TRBV4-1 and TRBJ2-1; D is possibly TRBD1 (6 bases). The CDR3 length is 13 residues. CDR1 MGHRA and CDR2 YSYEKL come from the germline V gene. Trimming took off 1 base at V and 9 bases at J, with 10 bases between the two ends. CDR3 in DNA: TGCGCCAGCAGCCAAGCTCAGGGGACTGAGCAGTTCTTC. This gives the protein CASSQAQGTEQFF.

The chain uses TRBV19 and TRBJ2-3; TRBD1 matches 9 bases. V shed 8 bases and J 4 bases; nucleotides not matched to a gene: 1. The CDR3 has 12 residues. CDR1 is LNHDA and CDR2 is SQIVND in the germline V gene (reference sequence). The chain's CDR3 is CASRTGADTQYF. The DNA of the CDR3 is TGTGCCAGTCGGACAGGGGCAGATACGCAGTATTTT. The whole variable domain, remainder taken from reference TRBV19 and TRBJ2-3, is DGGITQSPKYLFRKEGQNVTLSCEQNLNHDAMYWYRQDPGQGLRLIYYSQIVNDFQKGDIAEGYSVSREKKESFPLTVTSAQKNPTAFYLCASRTGADTQYFGPGTRLTVL.

The V gene is TRBV28, the J gene TRBJ1-4, with TRBD1 matching 7 bases. CDR3 length: 14 amino acids. CDR1 is MDHEN and CDR2 is SYDVKM in the germline V gene. Germline trimming cut 5 bases from V and 6 bases from J; bases unmatched to any gene: 6. This CDR3 reads CASSEGGSDEKLFF. The CDR3 DNA reads as TGTGCCAGCAGTGAAGGGGGCAGTGATGAAAAACTGTTTTTT.

J is TRBJ2-3 and V is TRBV2; 9 nucleotides line up with TRBD1. This CDR3 region has 13 residues. Germline assignment: CDR1 SNHLY and CDR2 FYNNEI. V shed 8 bases and J 3 bases; nucleotides not matched to a gene: 3. CDR3 sequence: CASGGQGTDTQYF. The DNA of the CDR3 is TGTGCCAGCGGGGGACAGGGAACAGATACGCAGTATTTT.

The J gene is TRBJ2-1, the V gene TRBV9; D is perhaps TRBD1 (6 bases). Between the trimmed V and J ends, which lost 4 bases and 0 bases, there was a span of 17 bases. Germline loops: CDR1 SGDLS, CDR2 YYNGEE. The CDR3 consists of 17 residues. The DNA for the CDR3 is TGTGCCAGCAGCCCCAGAACAGGGCCCGTCTCCTACAATGAGCAGTTCTTC. Translating it yields CASSPRTGPVSYNEQFF.

The rearrangement uses TRBV27 and TRBJ2-1, with 8 bases identical to TRBD2. Germline CDR1 is MNHEY and CDR2 is SMNVEV (reference sequence). CDR3 length equals 14 residues. V lost 4 bases and J lost 6; bases outside the gene matches: 5. CDR3 DNA: TGTGCCAGCAGTTCTAGCGGGCCCTCCAATGAGCAGTTCTTC. Translating gives CASSSSGPSNEQFF.

The CDR3 is CASSLDVSGNTIYF. CDR3 sequence (DNA): TGCGCCAGCAGCTTGGATGTTTCTGGAAACACCATATATTTT. The chain couples TRBV5-1 to TRBJ1-3; D not resolved. The V end lost 0 bases, the J end lost 1 base, and 5 bases lay between the germline ends. The CDR3 has 14 residues. CDR1 is SGHRS, CDR2 YFSETQ, per germline.

J is TRBJ2-7 and V is TRBV4-1, with D unresolved. The germline V gene encodes CDR1 MGHRA and CDR2 YSYEKL. V lost 0 bases and J lost 2, with 11 bases in between. The CDR3 length is 15 residues. CDR3 protein: CASSQEKGKAYEQYF. In DNA, the CDR3 is TGCGCCAGCAGCCAAGAGAAGGGAAAAGCCTACGAGCAGTACTTC.